This T cell receptor (beta chain) is drawn from a study of T cell responses to AZD1222 COVID-19 vaccine. General study findings and limits: Only a handful of AZD1222 recipients, more than 5 in all, had baseline seropositivity. Close to half of spike-specific TCRs reportedly recognize unmutated variant regions. Spike-spanning, vaccine-associated CD4 TCRs were dominant at 160-218 and 743-854. Repertoire samples came only from after the peak T cell response.

As to this clone: The antigen is unknown.

Per germline, CDR1 LGHDT and CDR2 YNNKEL (reference sequence). The V and J ends lost 0 bases and 1 base respectively, with 9 bases between them. CDR3 size: 15 residues. Some clones are missing from TCRdb's copy, which holds only in-frame ones; the method was immunoSEQ multiplex PCR. The sample has about 180,000 clones; approximately 94% are singletons. The material was peripheral blood, obtained 28 days after the second AZD1222 dose. The clonotype originates from an adult who received the AZD1222 COVID-19 vaccine. V is TRBV3-1 (or the pseudogene TRBV3-2) and J is TRBJ1-1; D unclear. As DNA, the CDR3 is TGTGCCAGCAGCCAAGATCAAGGAGGGAACACTGAAGCTTTCTTT. Residues: CASSQDQGGNTEAFF.